These 25 T cell receptor beta chains were sequenced from one sample in a study of OX40 agonist ivuxolimab in advanced cancers. Receptor amplification or capture employed the immunoSEQ multiplex PCR assay. TCRdb provides this immuneACCESS table in a form limited to in-frame rearrangements. Some clones are lacking; in checked studies, under half of them reflect an unresolved V gene, and why the rest are absent is not known. In all, the sample holds under 45,000 clones, and 78% of those were seen once. 13% of the sample lies in the top ten. This specimen consisted of CD4+ or CD8+ T cells sorted from blood, obtained in a trial of the OX40 agonist ivuxolimab. Receptor source: an adult with an advanced solid tumor such as melanoma, head and neck, liver or kidney cancer.

The chain recombines TRBV9 with TRBJ1-3, with 7 nucleotides matching TRBD1. The length of the CDR3 is 17 residues. V lost 0 bases, J lost 0 bases, and 6 bases stayed unmatched. The germline V gene encodes CDR1 SGDLS and CDR2 YYNGEE. In DNA, the CDR3 is TGTGCCAGCAGCGTAGATTCAGGGGGTTACTCTGGAAACACCATATATTTT. It specifies CASSVDSGGYSGNTIYF.

The chain is built from TRBV20-1 and TRBJ2-5; D is unclear. Germline V gene lookup returns CDR1 DFQATT and CDR2 SNEGSKA (reference sequence). Trimming shortened V by 6 bases and J by 4 bases, and 9 bases separated the two germline ends. The CDR3 is made up of 11 amino acids. The CDR3 region has the DNA TGCAGTGCGGGGTCACGAGAGACCCAGTACTTC. It codes for CSAGSRETQYF.

This clone turned up a few times. This chain connects TRBV5-8 to TRBJ1-6; the match to TRBD1 covers 9 bases. This CDR3 region has 15 residues. The junction had 5 bases not matched to a gene; V was cut back by 0 bases and J by 10 bases. Germline V gene data show CDR1 as SGHTS and CDR2 as YDEGEE. The CDR3: CASSLAGTGRSPLHF. The CDR3 nucleotides read TGTGCCAGCAGCTTGGCTGGGACAGGGAGATCACCCCTCCACTTT. Full variable domain (missing parts from reference TRBV5-8 and TRBJ1-6): EAGVTQSPTHLIKTRGQQATLRCSPISGHTSVYWYQQALGLGLQFLLWYDEGEERNRGNFPPRFSGRQFPNYSSELNVNALELEDSALYLCASSLAGTGRSPLHFGNGTRLTVT.

V and J are TRBV6-1 and TRBJ1-4; TRBD1 is a possible D gene (6 bases). Trimming left V 4 bases short and J 7 bases short, with 16 bases between. CDR3 length equals 15 residues. CDR1 is MNHNS and CDR2 is SASEGT in the germline V gene. CDR3 nucleotides: TGTGCCAGCAGTGGCCCCAGGGGTGGAGGTGAAAAACTGTTTTTT. As protein: CASSGPRGGGEKLFF.

The chain recombines TRBV6-1 with TRBJ2-3; TRBD2 agrees at 12 bases. The CDR3 length is 13 residues. CDR1 and CDR2 from the germline V gene are MNHNS and SASEGT. Trimming at V came to 8 bases and at J to 7 bases, leaving 4 bases not matched to a gene. CDR3 protein: CASSSGGANTQYF. In DNA, the CDR3 is TGTGCCAGCTCTAGCGGGGGGGCAAATACGCAGTATTTT.

V gene TRBV19 combines with J gene TRBJ1-2; the D gene is possibly TRBD1 (6 bases). The CDR3 loop spans 14 amino acids. Germline V gene data show CDR1 as LNHDA and CDR2 as SQIVND (reference sequence). V shed 3 bases and J shed 4 bases, with 12 bases lying between them. CDR3 region: CASSITGQSYGYTF. The DNA for the CDR3 is TGTGCCAGTAGTATTACCGGACAGTCCTATGGCTACACCTTC.

This chain connects TRBV15 to TRBJ1-1, with TRBD1 matching over 8 bases. Losses at the gene ends were 3 bases for V and 1 base for J; bases not matched to a gene: 4. The CDR3 runs 15 residues. The germline V gene has CDR1 LNHNV and CDR2 YYDKDF (reference sequence). The CDR3 here is CATSSTTGANTEAFF. CDR3 nucleotides: TGTGCCACCAGCAGTACGACAGGGGCGAACACTGAAGCTTTCTTT.

This clone was found a few times. This rearrangement joins TRBV6-5 to TRBJ1-6, with 9 positions matching TRBD1. V was clipped by 0 bases and J by 12 bases; unmatched bases: 6. Germline values: CDR1 MNHEY, CDR2 SVGAGI. The length of the CDR3 is 15 residues. This CDR3 is CASSYSTGGYGPLHF. The CDR3 DNA reads TGTGCCAGCAGTTACTCTACAGGGGGCTACGGACCCCTCCACTTT.

This clone has more than one count but fewer than ten. This chain connects TRBV6-1 to TRBJ2-2; 9 nucleotides align to TRBD1. The germline V gene encodes CDR1 MNHNS and CDR2 SASEGT. V lost 4 bases and J lost 4; bases outside the gene matches: 4. CDR3 length: 15 residues. The CDR3, as DNA: TGTGCCAGCAGTGTAGAGACAGGGGGCACCGGGGAGCTGTTTTTT. This translates into CASSVETGGTGELFF.

The V call is TRBV15, the J call TRBJ2-1, with D tentatively TRBD1 or TRBD2 (5 bases each). The ends were cut back, 0 bases at V and 5 bases at J, with 17 bases in the middle. CDR1 is LNHNV and CDR2 is YYDKDF in the germline V gene (reference sequence). The CDR3 sequence is 17 residues long. CDR3 residues: CATSRDRGRRTDNEQFF. Here the CDR3 DNA reads TGTGCCACCAGCAGAGATCGGGGCAGACGAACAGACAATGAGCAGTTCTTC.

This clone showed up just a few times. The rearrangement joins TRBV11-2 to TRBJ2-1; weak D call: TRBD1 (6 bases). The V gene's germline CDR1 is SGHAT and CDR2 FQNNGV. Trimming removed 4 bases at V and 5 bases at J, with 15 bases between. The CDR3 contains 15 residues. CDR3 residues: CASSSDRDNNNEQFF. The CDR3, as DNA: TGTGCCAGCAGCTCCGACCGGGACAATAACAATGAGCAGTTCTTC.

The rearrangement uses TRBV5-1 and TRBJ1-2; D not resolved. The CDR3 has 14 residues. Trimming took 1 base from V and 4 from J, leaving 11 bases between them. CDR1 and CDR2 from the germline V gene are SGHRS and YFSETQ. The CDR3 nucleotides are TGCGCCAGCAGCTTGCATGGTGATCCCTATGGCTACACCTTC. It is translated as CASSLHGDPYGYTF.

The chain joins TRBV28 to TRBJ2-1; 7 nucleotides line up with TRBD2. From germline, CDR1 is MDHEN and CDR2 SYDVKM. Trimming cost V 6 bases and J 3 bases; bases outside gene matches: 8. The CDR3 consists of 15 residues. The CDR3 sequence: CASSPTAGSYNEQFF. In nucleotides, the CDR3 is TGTGCCAGCAGCCCAACAGCGGGGAGCTACAATGAGCAGTTCTTC.

This chain joins TRBV25-1 and TRBJ2-5; D perhaps matches TRBD2 (5 bases). The CDR3 totals 13 residues. Trimming took off 1 base at V and 3 bases at J, with 6 bases between the two ends. Germline values: CDR1 MGHDK, CDR2 SYGVNS. The CDR3 sequence is CASSEFGKETQYF. CDR3 nucleotide sequence: TGTGCCAGCAGTGAATTCGGGAAAGAGACCCAGTACTTC.

The J gene is TRBJ2-7, the V gene TRBV28; D call uncertain. Trimming pared 3 bases from V and 1 base from J, leaving 1 base between. Germline values: CDR1 MDHEN, CDR2 SYDVKM. The CDR3 loop spans 11 amino acids. DNA of the CDR3: TGTGCCAGCAGTTTTTCCTACGAGCAGTACTTC. It codes for CASSFSYEQYF.

The V call is TRBV28, the J call TRBJ1-5, with D perhaps matching TRBD1 (6 bases). This CDR3 contains 13 residues. The V gene lost 7 bases and the J gene lost 4 bases, with 11 bases spanning the gap. Germline assignment: CDR1 MDHEN and CDR2 SYDVKM. The DNA for the CDR3 is TGTGCCAGCACCCGAACAGGGAATCAGCCCCAGCATTTT. Protein: CASTRTGNQPQHF.

The chain recombines TRBV15 with TRBJ1-2, with D possibly TRBD1 on 5 matching bases. Germline CDR1 reads LNHNV; CDR2 reads YYDKDF (reference sequence). CDR3 length equals 16 residues. Trimming left V 8 bases short and J 5 bases short, with 24 bases between. The chain's CDR3 is CATRGFGGSFGYGYTF. CDR3 sequence (DNA): TGTGCCACCCGCGGGTTCGGGGGAAGTTTTGGATATGGCTACACCTTC.

This chain joins TRBV6-1 and TRBJ2-2; 7 bases agree with TRBD1. Germline V gene data show CDR1 as MNHNS and CDR2 as SASEGT. CDR3 length equals 14 residues. V was clipped by 11 bases and J by 5 bases; unmatched bases: 11. CDR3 in DNA: TGTGCCGGCTCCGGGACAGTTAGTACCGGGGAGCTGTTTTTT. Its protein is CAGSGTVSTGELFF.

The chain recombines TRBV13 with TRBJ2-7; TRBD2 aligns across 8 bases. CDR3 length: 15 amino acids. Per the germline V gene, CDR1 is PRHDT and CDR2 is FYEKMQ (reference sequence). With V trimmed by 6 bases and J by 2 bases, 9 bases remained unmatched. For the CDR3, the DNA is TGTGCCAGCAGACCAAATAGCGGGACCCCCTACGAGCAGTACTTC. Translated: CASRPNSGTPYEQYF.

The chain is built from TRBV11-2 and TRBJ2-2; D remains unclear. The V end lost 5 bases, the J end lost 1 base, and 5 bases lay between the germline ends. The length of the CDR3 is 13 residues. Looked up from germline, CDR1 is SGHAT and CDR2 is FQNNGV. CDR3 DNA sequence: TGTGCCAGCAGCAGACAGAACACCGGGGAGCTGTTTTTT. Translated, it gives CASSRQNTGELFF. The full variable domain, in which reference TRBV11-2 and TRBJ2-2 provide the parts outside the CDR3, is EAGVAQSPRYKIIEKRQSVAFWCNPISGHATLYWYQQILGQGPKLLIQFQNNGVVDDSQLPKDRFSAERLKGVDSTLKIQPAKLEDSAVYLCASSRQNTGELFFGEGSRLTVL.

This clone appeared once. The chain uses TRBV30 and TRBJ2-5; TRBD2 matches at 8 bases. The CDR3 loop spans 14 amino acids. V was pared by 2 bases and J by 1 base, with 3 bases of the junction left unmatched. CDR1 and CDR2 (germline): GTSNPN, SVGIG (reference sequence). The CDR3 DNA reads as TGTGCCTGGAGTAAAGCGGGAGCCCAAGAGACCCAGTACTTC. Protein product: CAWSKAGAQETQYF.

This chain joins TRBV9 and TRBJ2-5; 8 nucleotides align to TRBD2. From germline, CDR1 is SGDLS and CDR2 YYNGEE. CDR3 length: 17 residues. Unmatched junction bases numbered 11, after V lost 0 bases and J lost 4 bases. CDR3 amino acids: CASSVAPIAGWGETQYF. CDR3 DNA sequence: TGTGCCAGCAGCGTAGCTCCCATAGCGGGGTGGGGAGAGACCCAGTACTTC.

V and J are TRBV19 and TRBJ1-5; 8 bases agree with TRBD1. Germline V gene sequence: CDR1 LNHDA, CDR2 SQIVND (reference sequence). With V trimmed by 6 bases and J by 2 bases, 6 bases remained unmatched. The CDR3 sequence is 15 residues long. The CDR3 protein is CASSILGQGNQPQHF. CDR3 DNA: TGTGCCAGTAGCATTTTGGGACAGGGCAATCAGCCCCAGCATTTT.

The V and J genes are TRBV9 and TRBJ2-5; D unclear. Trimming stripped 2 bases from V and 5 bases from J, with 10 bases between. The CDR3 extends over 13 amino acids. The germline CDR1 and CDR2 sequences are SGDLS and YYNGEE. The CDR3 sequence: CASSVESFETQYF. The CDR3 bases are TGTGCCAGCAGCGTTGAGAGTTTTGAGACCCAGTACTTC.

The chain joins TRBV5-1 to TRBJ2-3; TRBD2 agrees at 8 bases. This CDR3 contains 15 residues. The V and J ends lost 0 bases and 4 bases, in that order; junction bases with no gene match: 4. Germline values: CDR1 SGHRS, CDR2 YFSETQ. The CDR3 loop is CASSLEGREADTQYF. In DNA form, the CDR3 reads TGCGCCAGCAGCTTGGAAGGGCGGGAGGCAGATACGCAGTATTTT.